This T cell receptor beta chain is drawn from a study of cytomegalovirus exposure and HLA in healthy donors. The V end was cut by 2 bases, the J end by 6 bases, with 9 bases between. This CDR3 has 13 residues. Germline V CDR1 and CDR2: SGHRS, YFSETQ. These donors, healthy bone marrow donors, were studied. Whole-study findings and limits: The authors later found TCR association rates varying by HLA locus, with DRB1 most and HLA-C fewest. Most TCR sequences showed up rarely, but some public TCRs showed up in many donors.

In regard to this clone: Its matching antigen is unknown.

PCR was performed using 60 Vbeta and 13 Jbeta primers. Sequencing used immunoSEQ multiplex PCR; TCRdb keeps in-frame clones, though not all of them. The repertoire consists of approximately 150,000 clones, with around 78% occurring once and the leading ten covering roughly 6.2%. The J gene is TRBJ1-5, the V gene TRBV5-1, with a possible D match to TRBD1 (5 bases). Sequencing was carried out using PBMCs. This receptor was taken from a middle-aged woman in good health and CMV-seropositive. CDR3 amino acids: CASSFGGGQPQHF. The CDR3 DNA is TGCGCCAGCAGCTTTGGGGGGGGTCAGCCCCAGCATTTT.